This T cell receptor (beta chain) was profiled in a study of blood T cell repertoires in COVID-19. Study details: Italy, Spain and the United States were the sources of the convalescent and acute COVID-19 samples. PBMCs, B-cell-depleted T cells, or T cells were the source of the cDNA or gDNA that made up the material.

V was shortened by 1 base and J by 5 bases, with 6 bases between the two germline ends. The CDR3 covers 13 residues. The V gene's germline CDR1 is SGDLS and CDR2 YYNGEE. Original analysis: Amplified reference gene primers provided the basis for estimating nucleated cell counts. Generated by immunoSEQ multiplex PCR, the TCRdb table keeps only in-frame clones and is missing some. V and J calls and clone size are as listed in that table; D and trimming were resolved from the DNA. Here the sample spans over 200,000 clones, over 75% being singletons. This clone was picked up a small number of times. The sequence derives from a human donor in a cohort sampled during active COVID-19. The gene calls are TRBV9 and TRBJ2-2, with D perhaps TRBD1 (5 bases). Input material: peripheral blood. The CDR3 nucleotides are TGTGCCAGCAGCGTACAGGGAACCGGGGAGCTGTTTTTT. Its translation is CASSVQGTGELFF.